The present entry profiles one T cell receptor beta chain with its context. A read error may be the cause here, since a much bigger clone is one base away. The data originate from a study of Graves' ophthalmopathy and Graves' hyperthyroidism. Germline CDR1 SEHNR, CDR2 FQNEAQ (reference sequence). The CDR3 totals 12 residues. CDR3 regions of TCR beta were amplified from RNA transcripts. After a first-round RT-PCR with HTBI primers, a second-round multiplex PCR was run. TCRdb reprocessed the multiplex PCR reads via MiXCR and lists one record per CDR3 protein. The sample consists of 650,000 to 900,000 distinct CDR3 sequences, 40% of them appearing once. PBMCs were obtained from about 9.5 ml of fresh peripheral blood.

The chain links TRBV7-9 to TRBJ2-5; D call uncertain. Gene TRBJ2-7 matches the end of the DNA better, so the J call may be wrong. The sequencing sample was made of peripheral blood. This clonotype originated in an adult man with Graves' ophthalmopathy. In DNA, the CDR3 is TGTGCCGGCAGCACCAACTCCTACGAGCAGTACTTC. Protein: CAGSTNSYEQYF.